This TCR beta chain appears in the sequencing data of a study of beta chain features in type 1 diabetes. Study-wide points: Naive, central memory and Treg TCRB repertoires seemed to resemble each other more closely in patients than they did in healthy donors.

Sequencing targeted expressed TCRB transcripts, as all isolated RNA had been reverse transcribed. Assay used: immunoSEQ multiplex PCR; TCRdb lists only in-frame clones, some missing. The sample contains more than 150,000 clones, 11% of which appear only once. This clone was observed a few times. What it binds is unknown. Sequenced input: central memory CD4+ T cells from blood. This receptor was taken from a man younger than 35 in good health.

The CDR3 reads CASSAGTGGDSPLHF. The CDR3 nucleotides are TGTGCCAGCAGTGCCGGGACAGGGGGCGATTCACCCCTCCACTTT. This rearrangement joins TRBV25-1 to TRBJ1-6; TRBD1 aligns across 12 bases. Germline V gene lookup returns CDR1 MGHDK and CDR2 SYGVNS. V was pared by 4 bases and J by 8 bases, with 3 bases of the junction left unmatched. The CDR3 has 15 residues. Variable domain in full (rest from reference TRBV25-1 and TRBJ1-6): EADIYQTPRYLVIGTGKKITLECSQTMGHDKMYWYQQDPGMELHLIHYSYGVNSTEKGDLSSESTVSRIRTEHFPLTLESARPSHTSQYLCASSAGTGGDSPLHFGNGTRLTVT.